This entry is about one TCR beta chain. How the authors handled the data: Using reference gene primer amplification, nucleated cell counts were estimated. Profiled with immunoSEQ multiplex PCR; TCRdb holds only in-frame clones, not every one. D and trimming were read from the DNA, whereas the V and J calls and clone size are those reported in that table. This table has over 140,000 clones, 80% to 85% appearing once. V gave up 1 base and J gave up 6 bases, with 14 bases separating them. CDR1 is SGDLS and CDR2 is YYNGEE in the germline V gene. This CDR3 region has 15 residues. This specimen comes from a study of blood T cell repertoires in COVID-19. Study background: Collection of acute and convalescent COVID-19 samples took place in the United States, Italy and Spain. Nucleic acid was either cDNA or gDNA, and it came from T cells, B-cell-depleted T cells, or PBMCs.

The sequence derives from a woman aged 55-75 years with acute or convalescent COVID-19. The sample taken for sequencing was peripheral blood. The chain recombines TRBV9 with TRBJ1-3; weak D call: TRBD1 (6 bases). CDR3 DNA sequence: TGTGCCAGCAGCGTAAGCCAGGGGATGGAAAACACCATATATTTT. Protein: CASSVSQGMENTIYF.